This T cell receptor beta chain was recorded in a study of blood T cell repertoires in COVID-19. Study context: The United States, Italy and Spain provided the acute and convalescent COVID-19 samples.

This CDR3 spans 15 amino acids. CDR1 KGHDR and CDR2 SFDVKD come from the germline V gene. Trimming shortened V by 2 bases and J by 5 bases, and 15 bases separated the two germline ends. Per the original data handling: Using reference gene primer amplification, nucleated cell counts were estimated. Sequencing used immunoSEQ multiplex PCR; TCRdb keeps in-frame clones, though not all of them. V, J and clone size are taken as reported in that table, and D and trimming were inferred from the DNA itself. This table has some 74,000 clones, about 80% appearing once. This TCR was recovered from a man older than 75 with acute or convalescent COVID-19. The sample was peripheral blood. V gene TRBV24-1 combines with J gene TRBJ2-7; D is possibly TRBD1 (5 bases). This CDR3 is CATSDSARARDEQYF. The CDR3, as DNA: TGTGCCACCAGTGATTCGGCCAGGGCTCGGGACGAGCAGTACTTC.